This entry is about one T cell receptor beta chain. The data were obtained in a study of blood T cell repertoires in COVID-19. Study-level information: Samples representing acute and convalescent COVID-19 were sourced from the United States, Italy and Spain. T cells, B-cell-depleted T cells, or PBMCs provided the cDNA or gDNA that served as material.

How the authors handled the data: Amplification of reference gene primers was used by the study to estimate nucleated cell counts. Some clones are missing from TCRdb's copy, which holds only in-frame ones; the method was immunoSEQ multiplex PCR. D and trimming come from the DNA, and the V and J calls and clone size come from that table. The table has roughly 17,000 clones, approximately 86% seen once. Input material: peripheral blood. The clonotype comes from a human donor in a cohort sampled during active COVID-19.

The CDR3 protein is CASSLSRDNEQFF. In nucleotides, the CDR3 is TGTGCCAGCAGCCTTAGCAGGGACAATGAGCAGTTCTTC. The chain couples TRBV11-3 to TRBJ2-1; TRBD1 might be the D (5 bases). CDR3 length equals 13 residues. The germline V gene encodes CDR1 SGHNT and CDR2 YENEEA. Trimming shortened V by 5 bases and J by 5 bases, and 10 bases separated the two germline ends.